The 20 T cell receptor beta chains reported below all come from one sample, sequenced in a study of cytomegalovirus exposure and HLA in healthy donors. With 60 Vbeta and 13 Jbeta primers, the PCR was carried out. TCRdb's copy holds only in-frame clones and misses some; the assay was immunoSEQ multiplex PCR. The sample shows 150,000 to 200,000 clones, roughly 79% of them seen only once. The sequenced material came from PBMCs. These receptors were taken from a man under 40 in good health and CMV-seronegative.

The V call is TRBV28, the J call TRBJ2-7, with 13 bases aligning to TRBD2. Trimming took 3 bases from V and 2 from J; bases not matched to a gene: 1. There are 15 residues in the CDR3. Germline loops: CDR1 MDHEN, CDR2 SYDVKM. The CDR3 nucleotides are TGTGCCAGCAGTTTCGGGACTAGCGGGGCCTACGAGCAGTACTTC. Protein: CASSFGTSGAYEQYF.

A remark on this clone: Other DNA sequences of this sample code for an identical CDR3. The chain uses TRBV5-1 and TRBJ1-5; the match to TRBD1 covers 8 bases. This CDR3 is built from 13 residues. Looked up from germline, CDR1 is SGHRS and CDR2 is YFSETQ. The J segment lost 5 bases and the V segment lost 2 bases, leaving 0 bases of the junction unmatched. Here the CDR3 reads CASSLQGDQPQHF. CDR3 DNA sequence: TGCGCCAGCAGCTTACAGGGGGATCAGCCCCAGCATTTT.

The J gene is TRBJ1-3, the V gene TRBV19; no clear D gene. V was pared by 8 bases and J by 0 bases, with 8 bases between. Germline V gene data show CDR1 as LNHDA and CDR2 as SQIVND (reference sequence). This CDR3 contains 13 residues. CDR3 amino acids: CASWPSSGNTIYF. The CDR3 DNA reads TGTGCCAGTTGGCCAAGCTCTGGAAACACCATATATTTT.

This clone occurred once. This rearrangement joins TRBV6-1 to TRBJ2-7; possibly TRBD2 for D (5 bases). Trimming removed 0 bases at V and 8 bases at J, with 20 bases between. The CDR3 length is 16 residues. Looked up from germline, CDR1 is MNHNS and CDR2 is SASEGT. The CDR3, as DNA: TGTGCCAGCAGTGAAGCTACTACTCGGGGTGGTGTAAAGCAGTACTTC. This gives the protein CASSEATTRGGVKQYF.

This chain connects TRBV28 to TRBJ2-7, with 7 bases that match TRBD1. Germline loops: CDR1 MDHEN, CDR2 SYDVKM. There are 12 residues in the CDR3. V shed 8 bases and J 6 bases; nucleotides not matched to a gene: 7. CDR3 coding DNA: TGTGCCAGCCGCACGGCAGGGGGCGAGCAGTACTTC. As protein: CASRTAGGEQYF.

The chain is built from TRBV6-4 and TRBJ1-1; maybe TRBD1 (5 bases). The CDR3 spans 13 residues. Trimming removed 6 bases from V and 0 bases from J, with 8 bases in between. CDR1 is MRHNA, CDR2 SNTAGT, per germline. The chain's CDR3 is CASSGGVNTEAFF. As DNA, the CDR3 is TGTGCCAGCAGCGGGGGAGTGAACACTGAAGCTTTCTTT.

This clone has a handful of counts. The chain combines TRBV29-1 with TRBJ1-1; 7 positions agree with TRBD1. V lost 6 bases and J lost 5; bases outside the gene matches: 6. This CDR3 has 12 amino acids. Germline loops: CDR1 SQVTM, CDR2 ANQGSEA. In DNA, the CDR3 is TGCAGCGTCGAAAGGGGGCGAACTGAAGCTTTCTTT. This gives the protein CSVERGRTEAFF.

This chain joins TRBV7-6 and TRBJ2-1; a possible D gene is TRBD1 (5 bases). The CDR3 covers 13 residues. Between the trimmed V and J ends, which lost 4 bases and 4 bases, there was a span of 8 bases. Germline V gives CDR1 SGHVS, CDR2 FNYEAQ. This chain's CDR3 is CASSSTVYNEQFF. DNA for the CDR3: TGTGCCAGCAGCTCGACAGTATACAATGAGCAGTTCTTC.

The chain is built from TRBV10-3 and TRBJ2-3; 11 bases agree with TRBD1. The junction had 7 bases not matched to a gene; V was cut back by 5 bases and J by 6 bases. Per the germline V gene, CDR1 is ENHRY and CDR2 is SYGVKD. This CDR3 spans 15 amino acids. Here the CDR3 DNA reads TGTGCCATCAGTAGGAGGACAGGGGGCATGGATACGCAGTATTTT. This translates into CAISRRTGGMDTQYF.

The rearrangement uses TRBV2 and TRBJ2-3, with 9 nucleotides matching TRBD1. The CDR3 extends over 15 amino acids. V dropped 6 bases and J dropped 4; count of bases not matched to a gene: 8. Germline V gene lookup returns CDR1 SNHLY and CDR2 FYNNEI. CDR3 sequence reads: CASRQQGALSDTQYF. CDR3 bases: TGTGCCAGCAGGCAACAGGGGGCGCTTTCAGATACGCAGTATTTT.

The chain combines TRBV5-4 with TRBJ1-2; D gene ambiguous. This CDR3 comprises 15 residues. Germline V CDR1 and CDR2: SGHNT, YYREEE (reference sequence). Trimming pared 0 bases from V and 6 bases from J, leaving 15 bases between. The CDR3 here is CASSLELGRIHGYTF. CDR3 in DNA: TGTGCCAGCAGCTTGGAGCTGGGGAGAATTCATGGCTACACCTTC.

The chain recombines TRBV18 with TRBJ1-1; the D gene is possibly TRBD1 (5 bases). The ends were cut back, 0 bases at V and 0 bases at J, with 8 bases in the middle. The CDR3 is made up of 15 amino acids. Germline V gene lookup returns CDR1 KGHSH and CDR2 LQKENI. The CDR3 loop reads CASSPPQGLNTEAFF. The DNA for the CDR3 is TGTGCCAGCTCACCACCTCAGGGATTGAACACTGAAGCTTTCTTT.

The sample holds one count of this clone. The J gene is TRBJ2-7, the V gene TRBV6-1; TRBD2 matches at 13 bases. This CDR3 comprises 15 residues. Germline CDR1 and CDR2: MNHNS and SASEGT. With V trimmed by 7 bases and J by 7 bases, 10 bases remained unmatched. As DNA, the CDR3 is TGTGCCAGCACGCAACTAGCGGGAGGGTCAGGAGAGCAGTACTTC. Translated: CASTQLAGGSGEQYF.

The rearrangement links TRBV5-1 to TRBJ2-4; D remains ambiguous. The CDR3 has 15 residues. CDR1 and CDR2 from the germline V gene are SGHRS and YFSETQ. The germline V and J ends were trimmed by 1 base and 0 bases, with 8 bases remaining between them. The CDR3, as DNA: TGCGCCAGCAGCTTGTCTACTCGAGCCAAAAACATTCAGTACTTC. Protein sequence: CASSLSTRAKNIQYF.

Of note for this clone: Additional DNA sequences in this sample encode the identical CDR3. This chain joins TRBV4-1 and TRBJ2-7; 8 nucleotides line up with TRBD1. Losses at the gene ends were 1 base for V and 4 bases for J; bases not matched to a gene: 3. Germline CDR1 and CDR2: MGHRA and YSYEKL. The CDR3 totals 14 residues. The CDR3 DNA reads TGCGCCAGCAGCCAAGGACAGGGGAGTTACGAGCAGTACTTC. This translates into CASSQGQGSYEQYF.

The CDR3 loop is CASSFGAGQETQYF. DNA of the CDR3: TGTGCCAGCAGCTTCGGTGCAGGCCAAGAGACCCAGTACTTC. J is TRBJ2-5 and V is TRBV5-4, with D uncertain. Trimming pared 2 bases from V and 1 base from J, leaving 9 bases between. The CDR3 totals 14 residues. CDR1 is SGHNT and CDR2 is YYREEE in the germline V gene (reference sequence).

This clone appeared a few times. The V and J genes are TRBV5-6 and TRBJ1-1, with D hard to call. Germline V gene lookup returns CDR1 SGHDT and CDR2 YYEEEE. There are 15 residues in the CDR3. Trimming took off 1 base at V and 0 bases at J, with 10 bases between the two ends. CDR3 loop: CASSLYSPLNTEAFF. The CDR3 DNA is TGTGCCAGCAGCTTGTATTCTCCTTTGAACACTGAAGCTTTCTTT.

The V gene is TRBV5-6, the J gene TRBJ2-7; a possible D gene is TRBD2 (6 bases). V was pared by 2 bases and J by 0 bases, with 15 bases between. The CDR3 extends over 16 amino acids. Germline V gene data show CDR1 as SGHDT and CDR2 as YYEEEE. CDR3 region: CASSFRSGASSYEQYF. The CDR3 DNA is TGTGCCAGCAGCTTTCGTAGCGGAGCTAGCTCCTACGAGCAGTACTTC.

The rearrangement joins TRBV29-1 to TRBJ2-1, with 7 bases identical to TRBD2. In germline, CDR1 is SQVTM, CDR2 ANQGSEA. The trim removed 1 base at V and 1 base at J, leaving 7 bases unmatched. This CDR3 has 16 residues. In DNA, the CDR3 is TGCAGCGTTGAAGGAGGGAGGGAGTGGTCCTACAATGAGCAGTTCTTC. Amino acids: CSVEGGREWSYNEQFF.

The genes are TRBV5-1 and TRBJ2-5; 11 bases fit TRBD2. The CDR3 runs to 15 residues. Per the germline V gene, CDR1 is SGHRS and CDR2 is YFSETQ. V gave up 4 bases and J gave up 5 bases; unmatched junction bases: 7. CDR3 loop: CASSPGSSGRETQYF. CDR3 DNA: TGCGCCAGCAGCCCCGGGTCTAGCGGGAGGGAGACCCAGTACTTC.